One and the same sample provided the 6 T cell receptor beta chains below, sequenced in a study of T cell responses to AZD1222 COVID-19 vaccine. Repertoires were generated with immunoSEQ multiplex PCR, while TCRdb's copy carries only in-frame clones and drops some. This table holds about 100,000 clones, roughly nine tenths found once. Sequencing was performed on peripheral blood, taken on day 0 of AZD1222 vaccination. The receptor source for this set is an adult in good health.

The V call is TRBV6-6, the J call TRBJ1-1, with 8 nucleotides matching TRBD1. CDR1 is MNHNY and CDR2 is SVGAGI in the germline V gene (reference sequence). This CDR3 has 14 residues. Unmatched junction bases numbered 3, after V lost 5 bases and J lost 1 base. This CDR3 reads CASSTGQGNTEAFF. The CDR3 nucleotides read TGTGCCAGCAGTACCGGACAGGGGAACACTGAAGCTTTCTTT.

This clone was observed a handful of times. The chain recombines TRBV9 with TRBJ2-1; the match to TRBD2 covers 11 bases. J was trimmed by 4 bases and V by 3 bases; bases with no gene match: 12. The CDR3 has 18 amino acids. CDR1 is SGDLS, CDR2 YYNGEE, per germline. The CDR3 is CASSAPGRGTSGYNEQFF. The CDR3 DNA is TGTGCCAGCAGCGCCCCAGGACGAGGGACTAGCGGTTACAATGAGCAGTTCTTC.

As concerns this clone: Within the sample, other DNA sequences also encode this same CDR3. The V gene is TRBV5-1, the J gene TRBJ1-1; tentatively, D is TRBD1 (5 bases). V was trimmed by 2 bases and J by 1 base, leaving 6 bases between them. The V gene's germline CDR1 is SGHRS and CDR2 YFSETQ. The CDR3 has 13 amino acids. For the CDR3, the DNA is TGCGCCAGCAGCTTTACAGGGAACACTGAAGCTTTCTTT. It specifies CASSFTGNTEAFF.

The rearrangement joins TRBV6-5 to TRBJ2-3; D is uncertain. The CDR3 covers 15 residues. Trimming left V 0 bases short and J 1 base short, with 8 bases between. Germline values: CDR1 MNHEY, CDR2 SVGAGI. This CDR3 reads CASSYSAKGTDTQYF. Here the CDR3 DNA reads TGTGCCAGCAGTTACTCGGCTAAAGGCACAGATACGCAGTATTTT.

The gene calls are TRBV7-9 and TRBJ2-7, with a possible D match to TRBD2 (7 bases). V was cut by 5 bases and J by 2 bases, with 19 bases left in between. The germline V gene has CDR1 SEHNR and CDR2 FQNEAQ (reference sequence). This CDR3 comprises 16 residues. The CDR3 DNA sequence: TGTGCCAGCAGCGTAGGGGGGGCACAAAAGGCCTACGAGCAGTACTTC. Translated: CASSVGGAQKAYEQYF.

In the case of this clone: A read error may produce the germline difference seen at one junction end. The CDR3 here is CASSDSGRTDTQYF. The CDR3 DNA reads TGTGCCAGCAGTGACTCCGGGAGGACAGATACGCAGTATTTT. The V and J genes are TRBV6-2 or TRBV6-3 and TRBJ2-3; TRBD2 matches 7 bases. This CDR3 is 14 amino acids long. Germline V CDR1 and CDR2: MNHEY, SVGEGT.